The entry below describes one TCR beta chain. This specimen belongs to a study of blood T cell repertoires in COVID-19. On the study more broadly: COVID-19 samples collected from the United States, Italy and Spain covered acute and convalescent phases. T cells, B-cell-depleted T cells, or PBMCs provided the cDNA or gDNA that served as material.

In the study's own analysis: Researchers report that nucleated cell counts were estimated from reference gene primer amplification. Clones were read by immunoSEQ multiplex PCR, and TCRdb kept only the in-frame ones, dropping some. The V and J calls and clone size come from that table; D and trimming were worked out from the DNA. The data hold about 280,000 clones, with approximately 83% observed a single time. V lost 4 bases to trimming and J lost 8 bases, with 23 bases between them. Looked up from germline, CDR1 is SGHAT and CDR2 is FQNNGV. This CDR3 spans 16 amino acids. V and J are TRBV11-2 and TRBJ1-2, with D maybe TRBD1 (6 bases). The TCR sequence derives from a human donor in a cohort sampled during active COVID-19. The sequenced sample was peripheral blood. The CDR3 reads CASSSPWGGLQGGYTF. The CDR3 DNA is TGTGCCAGCAGCTCCCCTTGGGGGGGCCTTCAAGGGGGCTACACCTTC.